The 27 T cell receptor beta chains below all came from one sample that was sequenced in a study of shared clonotypes between healthy human individuals. Repertoires were generated with immunoSEQ multiplex PCR, while TCRdb's copy carries only in-frame clones and drops some. The sample shows around 1.6 million clones, 95% to 99% of them seen only once. Specimen: naive CD4+ T cells sorted from blood. Subset noted: CD45RA+ positively selected. Receptors originate from a man aged 30 to 39 in good health.

The chain joins TRBV6-5 to TRBJ2-7, with no clear D. The CDR3 spans 16 residues. The V gene's germline CDR1 is MNHEY and CDR2 SVGAGI. Trimming left V 4 bases short and J 3 bases short, with 19 bases between. The CDR3 DNA follows: TGTGCCAGCAGTTCCCATCAATCTAGTACCCTCTACGAGCAGTACTTC. Its protein is CASSSHQSSTLYEQYF.

The chain couples TRBV5-1 to TRBJ2-3; 12 bases map to TRBD2. The CDR3 is made up of 16 amino acids. V shed 4 bases and J 2 bases; nucleotides not matched to a gene: 5. Per germline, CDR1 SGHRS and CDR2 YFSETQ. The CDR3 DNA follows: TGCGCCAGCAGCAAAGGACTAGCGGGGACCACAGATACGCAGTATTTT. Its translation: CASSKGLAGTTDTQYF.

The chain links TRBV5-1 to TRBJ2-5; D ambiguous. V lost 4 bases and J lost 3, with 10 bases in between. The CDR3 is 13 residues long. The germline V gene encodes CDR1 SGHRS and CDR2 YFSETQ. The CDR3 region has the DNA TGCGCCAGCAGCGACCCAGCAGAAGAGACCCAGTACTTC. Its protein product is CASSDPAEETQYF.

The chain couples TRBV9 to TRBJ2-4; unclear D gene. Germline CDR1 SGDLS, CDR2 YYNGEE. CDR3 size: 12 residues. V dropped 2 bases and J dropped 9 bases, with 9 bases sitting between them. CDR3 sequence: CASSVGVGIQYF. The CDR3 DNA reads TGTGCCAGCAGCGTTGGGGTAGGCATTCAGTACTTC.

This clone was found once. V and J are TRBV9 and TRBJ2-5; the match to TRBD2 covers 8 bases. Germline V gene lookup returns CDR1 SGDLS and CDR2 YYNGEE. The CDR3 is 16 residues long. The V segment lost 0 bases and the J segment 1 base; nucleotides outside the gene matches: 5. CDR3 nucleotide sequence: TGTGCCAGCAGCGTAGAGCATGGGACTAGCCAAGAGACCCAGTACTTC. Translated, it gives CASSVEHGTSQETQYF.

This chain connects TRBV28 to TRBJ2-5; the D gene is possibly TRBD2 (5 bases). This CDR3 is 14 amino acids long. Germline V gene data show CDR1 as MDHEN and CDR2 as SYDVKM. V lost 6 bases and J 1 base, leaving 12 bases between the germline ends. The CDR3 DNA is TGTGCCAGCAGATTAGCGTTCCCCCAAGAGACCCAGTACTTC. As protein: CASRLAFPQETQYF. Filled out from reference TRBV28 and TRBJ2-5, the complete variable domain reads DVKVTQSSRYLVKRTGEKVFLECVQDMDHENMFWYRQDPGLGLRLIYFSYDVKMKEKGDIPEGYSVSREKKERFSLILESASTNQTSMYLCASRLAFPQETQYFGPGTRLLVL.

V usage is TRBV18 and J usage is TRBJ2-2; D is ambiguous. Germline CDR1 and CDR2: KGHSH and LQKENI. The CDR3 covers 18 residues. The germline V and J ends were trimmed by 3 bases and 5 bases, with 22 bases remaining between them. The CDR3 protein is CASSPQFAGPLGTGELFF. In DNA form, the CDR3 reads TGTGCCAGCTCACCTCAGTTTGCTGGCCCCCTGGGGACCGGGGAGCTGTTTTTT.

In its sample, this clone was seen once. The CDR3 loop is CASSSLGTGFDTGELFF. CDR3 DNA sequence: TGTGCCAGCTCATCACTCGGGACAGGGTTTGACACCGGGGAGCTGTTTTTT. V usage is TRBV18 and J usage is TRBJ2-2; TRBD1 agrees at 9 bases. The J segment lost 3 bases and the V segment lost 5 bases, leaving 10 bases of the junction unmatched. Germline lookup yields CDR1 KGHSH and CDR2 LQKENI. The CDR3 loop spans 17 amino acids.

A single count supports this clone. The rearrangement joins TRBV7-2 to TRBJ2-7; D gene unclear. Per the germline V gene, CDR1 is SGHTA and CDR2 is FQGNSA. The length of the CDR3 is 15 residues. Trimming removed 5 bases from V and 0 bases from J, with 14 bases in between. Written as DNA, the CDR3 is TGTGCCAGCAGCCTAAGGGTATTACCCTCCTACGAGCAGTACTTC. This encodes CASSLRVLPSYEQYF. The full variable domain, its missing parts supplied by reference TRBV7-2 and TRBJ2-7, is GAGVSQSPSNKVTEKGKDVELRCDPISGHTALYWYRQSLGQGLEFLIYFQGNSAPDKSGLPSDRFSAERTGGSVSTLTIQRTQQEDSAVYLCASSLRVLPSYEQYFGPGTRLTVT.

The chain combines TRBV4-1 with TRBJ1-5; D call uncertain. This CDR3 has 15 amino acids. Per germline, CDR1 MGHRA and CDR2 YSYEKL. V shed 0 bases and J shed 3 bases, with 9 bases lying between them. CDR3: CASSQDSGINQPQHF. CDR3 in DNA: TGCGCCAGCAGCCAAGATTCCGGGATCAATCAGCCCCAGCATTTT.

The chain employs TRBV11-2 and TRBJ2-2, with D possibly TRBD1 on 6 matching bases. V was clipped by 5 bases and J by 9 bases, with 19 bases between them. CDR3 length equals 15 residues. Germline V gene data show CDR1 as SGHAT and CDR2 as FQNNGV. The CDR3 sequence is CASSAHLTGFRELFF. Written as DNA, the CDR3 is TGTGCCAGCAGCGCACACCTTACAGGGTTCAGGGAGCTGTTTTTT.

The rearrangement uses TRBV6-6 and TRBJ2-2, with TRBD2 matching 7 bases. The germline gives CDR1 MNHNY, CDR2 SVGAGI (reference sequence). The CDR3 spans 15 residues. Trimming cost V 2 bases and J 5 bases; bases outside gene matches: 5. For the CDR3, the DNA is TGTGCCAGCAGTTACGGCGGGGGTCGAACCGGGGAGCTGTTTTTT. It codes for CASSYGGGRTGELFF.

This chain joins TRBV7-9 and TRBJ2-2, with 9 bases that match TRBD1. CDR1 SEHNR and CDR2 FQNEAQ come from the germline V gene (reference sequence). Germline trimming cut 5 bases from V and 4 bases from J; bases unmatched to any gene: 11. There are 17 residues in the CDR3. The CDR3 sequence is CASSLNPGQGPTGELFF. The CDR3 DNA reads as TGTGCCAGCAGCCTTAACCCGGGACAGGGACCCACCGGGGAGCTGTTTTTT.

The chain combines TRBV7-8 with TRBJ2-7; 8 bases are shared with TRBD2. Trimming at V came to 5 bases and at J to 1 base, leaving 7 bases not matched to a gene. Germline CDR1 reads SGHVS; CDR2 reads FQNEAQ. The CDR3 covers 15 residues. This CDR3 reads CASSREAGVSYEQYF. The CDR3 DNA is TGTGCCAGCAGCCGGGAAGCGGGGGTTTCCTACGAGCAGTACTTC. The entire variable domain, with the rest obtained from reference TRBV7-8 and TRBJ2-7, is as follows: GAGVSQSPRYKVAKRGQDVALRCDPISGHVSLFWYQQALGQGPEFLTYFQNEAQLDKSGLPSDRFFAERPEGSVSTLKIQRTQQEDSAVYLCASSREAGVSYEQYFGPGTRLTVT.

This clone has a single count. This same CDR3 is encoded by further DNA sequences in the sample. The chain employs TRBV28 and TRBJ1-5; no firm D call. Trimming left V 6 bases short and J 6 bases short, with 15 bases between. Looked up from germline, CDR1 is MDHEN and CDR2 is SYDVKM. CDR3 size: 14 residues. CDR3 region: CASSPWGGSQPQHF. CDR3 sequence (DNA): TGTGCCAGCAGCCCCTGGGGAGGCAGTCAGCCCCAGCATTTT.

This clone was picked up one time. V gene TRBV7-3 combines with J gene TRBJ2-4; no definite D call. The CDR3 consists of 15 residues. The germline CDR1 and CDR2 sequences are SGHTA and FQGTGA. Trimming took off 1 base at V and 3 bases at J, with 10 bases between the two ends. The CDR3 protein is CASSLNRASKNIQYF. CDR3 nucleotide sequence: TGTGCCAGCAGCTTAAACCGGGCCAGCAAAAACATTCAGTACTTC.

The chain recombines TRBV7-6 with TRBJ2-1, with TRBD2 identical over 9 bases. V shed 3 bases and J 5 bases; nucleotides not matched to a gene: 14. This CDR3 region has 18 residues. In germline, CDR1 is SGHVS, CDR2 FNYEAQ. In nucleotides, the CDR3 is TGTGCCAGCAGCTTGGGCCCCCTGAGCGGGAGGTCCCACAATGAGCAGTTCTTC. This sequence encodes CASSLGPLSGRSHNEQFF.

The rearrangement uses TRBV4-3 and TRBJ2-2, with a weak D call TRBD2 (6 bases). V lost 1 base, J lost 1 base, and 16 bases lay in between. This CDR3 contains 18 residues. Looked up from germline, CDR1 is LGHNA and CDR2 is YSLEER. The CDR3 loop is CASSQVGLWGENTGELFF. The CDR3 nucleotides read TGCGCCAGCAGCCAAGTGGGACTTTGGGGGGAGAACACCGGGGAGCTGTTTTTT.

This clone appeared once. The J gene is TRBJ2-1, the V gene TRBV7-3; 7 bases are shared with TRBD2. The CDR3 consists of 14 residues. Per the germline V gene, CDR1 is SGHTA and CDR2 is FQGTGA. Trimming took 3 bases from V and 8 from J; bases not matched to a gene: 7. CDR3 residues: CASSFQREGDEQFF. The CDR3 DNA reads as TGTGCCAGCAGCTTTCAGCGGGAAGGTGATGAGCAGTTCTTC.

This chain links TRBV5-1 with TRBJ2-3; D gene unclear. This CDR3 spans 17 amino acids. Germline V lookup: CDR1 SGHRS, CDR2 YFSETQ. The germline V and J ends were trimmed by 4 bases and 2 bases, with 20 bases remaining between them. The CDR3 protein is CASSVGLRRSFTDTQYF. CDR3 DNA: TGCGCCAGCAGCGTGGGCCTTCGGCGGAGCTTCACAGATACGCAGTATTTT.

The rearrangement links TRBV9 to TRBJ1-5; 10 nucleotides match TRBD1. Germline-derived CDR1 and CDR2 are SGDLS and YYNGEE. V lost 2 bases and J lost 0; bases outside the gene matches: 14. The CDR3 loop spans 20 amino acids. The CDR3 sequence is CASSVRQGAQSSYSNQPQHF. Written as DNA, the CDR3 is TGTGCCAGCAGCGTCCGACAGGGGGCCCAATCCAGCTATAGCAATCAGCCCCAGCATTTT.

This chain joins TRBV6-4 and TRBJ2-3; D call uncertain. The V end was cut by 6 bases, the J end by 0 bases, with 10 bases between. The germline V gene encodes CDR1 MRHNA and CDR2 SNTAGT. This CDR3 region has 14 residues. The CDR3: CASSLFGSTDTQYF. The CDR3 bases are TGTGCCAGCAGCCTCTTCGGTAGCACAGATACGCAGTATTTT.

V and J are TRBV30 and TRBJ1-2, with 7 bases lining up with TRBD1. Germline-derived CDR1 and CDR2 are GTSNPN and SVGIG (reference sequence). The CDR3 length is 14 residues. J lost 8 bases, V lost 0 bases, and 9 bases had no gene match. The CDR3 reads CAWSVGGALDGYTF. For the CDR3, the DNA is TGTGCCTGGAGTGTAGGGGGCGCCCTGGACGGCTACACCTTC.

The rearrangement joins TRBV28 to TRBJ2-7; D unclear. Per the germline V gene, CDR1 is MDHEN and CDR2 is SYDVKM. The V and J ends lost 5 bases and 0 bases respectively, with 8 bases between them. This CDR3 is 13 amino acids long. The CDR3 DNA reads as TGTGCCAGCAGTCCGGTTAACTCCTACGAGCAGTACTTC. Translation: CASSPVNSYEQYF.

The gene calls are TRBV28 and TRBJ2-2, with 13 bases that match TRBD2. Unmatched junction bases numbered 6, after V lost 8 bases and J lost 6 bases. The length of the CDR3 is 15 residues. Germline CDR1 reads MDHEN; CDR2 reads SYDVKM. In DNA form, the CDR3 reads TGTGCCAGCGGACTAGCGGGAGTGCCCTCCGGGGAGCTGTTTTTT. Translating it yields CASGLAGVPSGELFF.

The chain recombines TRBV19 with TRBJ1-2; no clear D. Germline V gene sequence: CDR1 LNHDA, CDR2 SQIVND (reference sequence). Trimming took off 6 bases at V and 9 bases at J, with 14 bases between the two ends. The CDR3 extends over 12 amino acids. The CDR3 sequence is CASSRREYSYTF. The CDR3 DNA reads as TGTGCCAGTAGCAGGCGTGAATATAGCTACACCTTC.

This chain links TRBV7-3 with TRBJ1-1; 7 bases fit TRBD1. Germline CDR1 reads SGHTA; CDR2 reads FQGTGA. V was clipped by 5 bases and J by 3 bases; unmatched bases: 6. The CDR3 is made up of 14 amino acids. CDR3 amino acids: CASSPSGQHTEAFF. DNA for the CDR3: TGTGCCAGCAGCCCTTCGGGACAGCACACTGAAGCTTTCTTT.